This TCR beta chain originates from a study of blood T cell repertoires in COVID-19. CDR1 and CDR2 from the germline V gene are MGHDK and SYGVNS. V dropped 5 bases and J dropped 1 base, with 7 bases sitting between them. The CDR3 runs 13 residues. In the original workflow: Estimation of nucleated cell counts relied on the amplification of reference gene primers. Clones were sequenced by immunoSEQ multiplex PCR, and TCRdb holds only the in-frame ones, with some missing. The V and J calls and clone size are taken from that table; D and trimming were inferred from the DNA. The profile shows about 280,000 clones, approximately 86% of them singletons.

The V call is TRBV25-1, the J call TRBJ2-3; D might be TRBD1 (5 bases). The sequence came from a woman aged 25 to 45 who had recovered from COVID-19. The sample comprised PBMCs or T cells enriched from blood (not recorded which). As DNA, the CDR3 is TGTGCCAGCAGTAGGGGTGGCACAGATACGCAGTATTTT. Its protein product is CASSRGGTDTQYF.